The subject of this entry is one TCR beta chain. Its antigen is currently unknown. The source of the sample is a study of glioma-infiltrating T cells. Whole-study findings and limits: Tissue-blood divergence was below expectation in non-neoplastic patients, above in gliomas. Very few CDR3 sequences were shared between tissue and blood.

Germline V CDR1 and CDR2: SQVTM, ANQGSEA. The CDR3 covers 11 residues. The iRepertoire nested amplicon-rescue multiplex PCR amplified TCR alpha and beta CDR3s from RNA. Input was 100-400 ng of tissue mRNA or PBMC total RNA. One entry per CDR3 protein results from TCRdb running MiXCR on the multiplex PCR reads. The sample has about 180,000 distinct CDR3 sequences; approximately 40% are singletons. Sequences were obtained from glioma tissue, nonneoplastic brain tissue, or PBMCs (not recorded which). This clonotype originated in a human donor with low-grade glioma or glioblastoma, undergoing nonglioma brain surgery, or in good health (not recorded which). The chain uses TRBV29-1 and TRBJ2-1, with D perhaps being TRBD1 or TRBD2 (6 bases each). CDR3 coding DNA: TGCAGAGTTCAGATAGGGGGAGGGCAGTTCTTC. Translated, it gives CRVQIGGGQFF.